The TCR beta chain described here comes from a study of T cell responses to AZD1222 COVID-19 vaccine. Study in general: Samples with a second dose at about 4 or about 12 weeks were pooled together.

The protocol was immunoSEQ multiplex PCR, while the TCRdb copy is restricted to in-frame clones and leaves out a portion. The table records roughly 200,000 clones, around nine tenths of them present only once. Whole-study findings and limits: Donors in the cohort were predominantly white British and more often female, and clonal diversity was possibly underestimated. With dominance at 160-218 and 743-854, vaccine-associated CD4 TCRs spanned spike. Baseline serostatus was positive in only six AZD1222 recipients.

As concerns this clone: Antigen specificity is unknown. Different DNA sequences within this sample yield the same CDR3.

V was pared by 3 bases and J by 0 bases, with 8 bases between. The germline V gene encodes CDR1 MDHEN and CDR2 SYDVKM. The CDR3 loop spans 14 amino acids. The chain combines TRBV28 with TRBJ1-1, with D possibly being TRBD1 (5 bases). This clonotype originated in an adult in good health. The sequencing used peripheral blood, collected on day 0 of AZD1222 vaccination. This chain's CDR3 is CASSFQGVNTEAFF. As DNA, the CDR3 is TGTGCCAGCAGTTTTCAGGGCGTGAACACTGAAGCTTTCTTT.